This T cell receptor beta chain was recovered during a study of T cell responses to AZD1222 COVID-19 vaccine. Regarding the study as a whole: Females outnumbered males among donors, who were mostly white British; clonal diversity was possibly underestimated. Among spike-specific TCRs, nearly half reportedly target unmutated variant regions.

Sequencing was performed with immunoSEQ multiplex PCR; in TCRdb, only in-frame clones are kept and a portion is missing. The table has about 55,000 clones, about 85% seen once; the top ten hold around 4%. Trimming pared 1 base from V and 2 bases from J, leaving 7 bases between. CDR3 length: 13 amino acids. Germline-derived CDR1 and CDR2 are SGHRS and YFSETQ. Concerning this clone: Its target is not known.

The receptor was derived from an adult in good health. The chain carries TRBV5-1 and TRBJ2-7; tentatively, D is TRBD1 (6 bases). The specimen was peripheral blood, collected on day 0 of AZD1222 vaccination. CDR3 sequence (DNA): TGCGCCAGCAGCTTGCGGACAGCCTACGAGCAGTACTTC. It yields the protein CASSLRTAYEQYF.